The 23 T cell receptor beta chains reported below all come from one sample, sequenced in a study of T cell responses to AZD1222 COVID-19 vaccine. Here immunoSEQ multiplex PCR was the method, and the copy in TCRdb shows in-frame clones only, minus some. The repertoire holds around 150,000 clones, with 80% to 95% as singletons. Material: peripheral blood, obtained 28 days after the second AZD1222 dose. Source of these receptors: an adult who received the AZD1222 COVID-19 vaccine.

V usage is TRBV10-3 and J usage is TRBJ2-6, with TRBD2 matching 13 bases. The CDR3 consists of 17 residues. CDR1 and CDR2 from the germline V gene are ENHRY and SYGVKD. The V segment lost 10 bases and the J segment 4 bases; nucleotides outside the gene matches: 10. The CDR3 here is CATGVTSGGSGANVLTF. The CDR3 coding sequence is TGTGCCACCGGGGTGACTAGCGGGGGGTCCGGGGCCAACGTCCTGACTTTC.

V usage is TRBV28 and J usage is TRBJ1-4; no firm D call. Trimming removed 4 bases at V and 4 bases at J, with 16 bases between. CDR3 length equals 16 residues. Germline V gives CDR1 MDHEN, CDR2 SYDVKM. CDR3 DNA sequence: TGTGCCAGCAGTTCTCCGCCCCCGGGTGATAATGAAAAACTGTTTTTT. Translating it yields CASSSPPPGDNEKLFF. Full variable domain (missing parts from reference TRBV28 and TRBJ1-4): DVKVTQSSRYLVKRTGEKVFLECVQDMDHENMFWYRQDPGLGLRLIYFSYDVKMKEKGDIPEGYSVSREKKERFSLILESASTNQTSMYLCASSSPPPGDNEKLFFGSGTQLSVL.

The CDR3 coding sequence is TGTGCCAGTAGTATTAGGGCGAAAGGGACGAACTATGGCTACACCTTC. Translation gives CASSIRAKGTNYGYTF. This chain connects TRBV19 to TRBJ1-2, with D perhaps matching TRBD1 (5 bases). V was shortened by 3 bases and J by 2 bases, with 16 bases between the two germline ends. This CDR3 contains 16 residues. The germline CDR1 and CDR2 sequences are LNHDA and SQIVND (reference sequence).

The chain carries TRBV6-5 and TRBJ2-7, with 7 bases identical to TRBD1. Per the germline V gene, CDR1 is MNHEY and CDR2 is SVGAGI. V trimming: 6 bases; J trimming: 1 base; junction bases outside the gene matches: 12. The CDR3 extends over 16 amino acids. The CDR3 DNA reads as TGTGCCAGCAGCTACAGTTTTGCAGGGGGTTCCTACGAGCAGTACTTC. Translation gives CASSYSFAGGSYEQYF.

This clone showed up just once. CDR3 region: CASSQGHLEQYF. The DNA for the CDR3 is TGTGCCAGCAGTCAGGGACATCTCGAGCAGTACTTC. V and J are TRBV6-2 or TRBV6-3 and TRBJ2-7, with a possible D match to TRBD1 (6 bases). This CDR3 has 12 residues. Trimming pared 5 bases from V and 6 bases from J, leaving 11 bases between. Germline V gives CDR1 MNHEY, CDR2 SVGEGT.

With respect to this clone: The sample has other DNA sequences that encode this CDR3 too. This sequence joins TRBV2 and TRBJ1-2; D gene unclear. Germline values: CDR1 SNHLY, CDR2 FYNNEI. V lost 3 bases to trimming and J lost 2 bases, with 7 bases between them. CDR3 size: 13 residues. The CDR3 region has the DNA TGTGCCAGCAGTGAGGACGGAAACTATGGCTACACCTTC. It encodes CASSEDGNYGYTF.

The chain has TRBV23-1 and TRBJ2-7; TRBD2 might be the D (5 bases). TRBV23-1 is classed as an ORF, of uncertain function. The V and J ends lost 3 bases and 1 base respectively, with 22 bases between them. The CDR3 length is 18 residues. CDR3: CASSHLGSCRGRSYEQYF. The CDR3 DNA is TGCGCCAGCAGTCATTTAGGGAGTTGTCGGGGAAGATCCTACGAGCAGTACTTC.

The V gene is TRBV5-1, the J gene TRBJ1-5, with a tentative D call TRBD1 (5 bases). Germline lookup yields CDR1 SGHRS and CDR2 YFSETQ. Trimming stripped 4 bases from V and 6 bases from J, with 14 bases between. This CDR3 has 14 residues. Written as DNA, the CDR3 is TGCGCCAGCAGCACAGACAGTTTTGGTCAGCCCCAGCATTTT. This translates into CASSTDSFGQPQHF.

The chain carries TRBV5-1 and TRBJ2-6; 9 nucleotides line up with TRBD1. This CDR3 is built from 18 residues. The germline V gene has CDR1 SGHRS and CDR2 YFSETQ. The V and J ends lost 0 bases and 2 bases, in that order; junction bases with no gene match: 6. CDR3 DNA sequence: TGCGCCAGCAGCTTGGCGGGACAGGGACTCGCTGGGGCCAACGTCCTGACTTTC. This gives the protein CASSLAGQGLAGANVLTF.

This chain joins TRBV29-1 and TRBJ2-2, with a tentative D call TRBD1 (5 bases). The ends were cut back, 3 bases at V and 6 bases at J, with 11 bases in the middle. CDR3 size: 13 residues. Germline V CDR1 and CDR2: SQVTM, ANQGSEA. In DNA, the CDR3 is TGCAGCGTTGAGGTGTGGGGCCCCGGGGAGCTGTTTTTT. Translating it yields CSVEVWGPGELFF.

The chain uses TRBV19 and TRBJ1-5, with 8 bases aligning to TRBD1. V shed 0 bases, J shed 7 bases, and the junction held 11 bases outside the gene matches. The CDR3 extends over 17 amino acids. Germline V CDR1 and CDR2: LNHDA, SQIVND (reference sequence). The CDR3 here is CASSIDLTGRQGQPQHF. The CDR3 DNA reads TGTGCCAGTAGTATAGACTTGACTGGAAGACAGGGGCAGCCCCAGCATTTT.

This chain joins TRBV7-2 and TRBJ2-2; D perhaps matches TRBD1 (5 bases). The length of the CDR3 is 17 residues. V shed 1 base and J shed 0 bases, with 12 bases lying between them. Germline CDR1 and CDR2: SGHTA and FQGNSA. The CDR3 region is CASSLVSGSANTGELFF. In DNA form, the CDR3 reads TGTGCCAGCAGCTTAGTCTCAGGGTCCGCGAACACCGGGGAGCTGTTTTTT.

CDR3 nucleotide sequence: TGTGCCAGCCGGCGGGGACTCCCCACCGGGAACACTGAAGCTTTCTTT. This encodes CASRRGLPTGNTEAFF. This chain links TRBV7-9 with TRBJ1-1, with a possible D match to TRBD1 (5 bases). Trimming took off 8 bases at V and 1 base at J, with 20 bases between the two ends. Germline V gives CDR1 SEHNR, CDR2 FQNEAQ (reference sequence). This CDR3 is built from 16 residues.

The V gene is TRBV9, the J gene TRBJ1-6, with 7 bases fitting TRBD1. The CDR3 consists of 15 residues. J was trimmed by 7 bases and V by 0 bases; bases with no gene match: 4. Looked up from germline, CDR1 is SGDLS and CDR2 is YYNGEE. DNA of the CDR3: TGTGCCAGCAGCGTAGGACAGGGTGGGAATTCACCCCTCCACTTT. As protein: CASSVGQGGNSPLHF.

The V and J genes are TRBV5-1 and TRBJ2-1; D possibly corresponds to TRBD2 (6 bases). The CDR3 length is 13 residues. Deletions cut 2 bases from V and 7 bases from J, with 10 bases between. Germline V CDR1 and CDR2: SGHRS, YFSETQ. The CDR3 spells CASSFGDSNEQFF. The CDR3 coding sequence is TGCGCCAGCAGCTTTGGGGACTCGAATGAGCAGTTCTTC.

The chain joins TRBV7-2 to TRBJ1-6; D might be TRBD1 (6 bases). The CDR3 covers 16 residues. Deletions cut 5 bases from V and 7 bases from J, with 18 bases between. Per the germline V gene, CDR1 is SGHTA and CDR2 is FQGNSA. The CDR3 protein is CASSQIYRVRNSPLHF. The CDR3 DNA sequence: TGTGCCAGCAGCCAAATCTACAGGGTTCGGAATTCACCCCTCCACTTT.

The genes are TRBV19 and TRBJ1-1, with TRBD1 matching 7 bases. CDR1 and CDR2 from the germline V gene are LNHDA and SQIVND (reference sequence). The V gene end was trimmed by 8 bases and the J gene end by 4 bases; junction bases not matched to a gene: 10. The CDR3 is made up of 14 amino acids. DNA of the CDR3: TGTGCCAGTGCAGAAGACAGGGCGACCACTGAAGCTTTCTTT. It yields the protein CASAEDRATTEAFF.

The chain joins TRBV19 to TRBJ2-7, with a tentative D call TRBD2 (6 bases). V lost 3 bases and J lost 3, with 12 bases in between. The CDR3 covers 14 residues. Germline-derived CDR1 and CDR2 are LNHDA and SQIVND (reference sequence). CDR3 amino acids: CASSMAGRLYEQYF. The CDR3 coding sequence is TGTGCCAGTAGTATGGCCGGGAGACTCTACGAGCAGTACTTC.

CDR3 in DNA: TGTGCCAGCAGCTCCCAGGGGGCGCTAAGATATGGCTACACCTTC. Translation gives CASSSQGALRYGYTF. This chain joins TRBV7-2 and TRBJ1-2; 8 positions agree with TRBD1. The germline V gene has CDR1 SGHTA and CDR2 FQGNSA. V lost 4 bases to trimming and J lost 5 bases; unmatched junction nucleotides: 9. The CDR3 consists of 15 residues.

The CDR3 DNA sequence: TGTGCCAGTAGATCCTCCCGGGACGGCACAGATACGCAGTATTTT. It translates to CASRSSRDGTDTQYF. V and J are TRBV19 and TRBJ2-3; D may match TRBD1 or TRBD2 (5 bases each). Germline CDR1 LNHDA, CDR2 SQIVND (reference sequence). Trimming pared 6 bases from V and 1 base from J, leaving 14 bases between. There are 15 residues in the CDR3.

The V and J genes are TRBV2 and TRBJ1-3; 8 bases line up with TRBD1. Unmatched junction bases numbered 2, after V lost 5 bases and J lost 2 bases. This CDR3 region has 14 residues. CDR1 is SNHLY and CDR2 is FYNNEI in the germline V gene. The CDR3 region is CASSRQGTGNTIYF. The DNA for the CDR3 is TGTGCCAGCAGTCGACAGGGGACTGGAAACACCATATATTTT. The full variable domain, rest sourced from reference TRBV2 and TRBJ1-3, is EPEVTQTPSHQVTQMGQEVILRCVPISNHLYFYWYRQILGQKVEFLVSFYNNEISEKSEIFDDQFSVERPDGSNFTLKIRSTKLEDSAMYFCASSRQGTGNTIYFGEGSWLTVV.

This clone appeared a single time. J is TRBJ2-7 and V is TRBV5-1; tentative D call: TRBD2 (6 bases). This CDR3 region has 16 residues. The ends were cut back, 3 bases at V and 2 bases at J, with 18 bases in the middle. The germline V gene has CDR1 SGHRS and CDR2 YFSETQ. The CDR3 spells CASSSNPRGGAYEQYF. The CDR3 coding sequence is TGCGCCAGCAGCTCGAATCCGAGGGGAGGCGCCTACGAGCAGTACTTC.

This chain uses TRBV19 with TRBJ2-2; D possibly uses TRBD1 or TRBD2 (5 bases each). CDR3 size: 16 residues. Trimming removed 3 bases from V and 5 bases from J, with 16 bases in between. Germline V gene data show CDR1 as LNHDA and CDR2 as SQIVND (reference sequence). Written as DNA, the CDR3 is TGTGCCAGTAGTATGGGGCCTCGGGGCAGGACCGGGGAGCTGTTTTTT. Amino acids: CASSMGPRGRTGELFF.